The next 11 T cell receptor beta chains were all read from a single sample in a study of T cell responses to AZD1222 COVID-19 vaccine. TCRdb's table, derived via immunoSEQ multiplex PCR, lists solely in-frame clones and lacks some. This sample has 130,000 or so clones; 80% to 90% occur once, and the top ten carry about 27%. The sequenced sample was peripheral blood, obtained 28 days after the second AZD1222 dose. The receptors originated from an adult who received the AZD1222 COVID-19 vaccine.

The CDR3 spells CASSPSGGGDEQFF. The CDR3 coding sequence is TGTGCCAGCAGCCCAAGCGGGGGTGGAGATGAGCAGTTCTTC. The chain links TRBV9 to TRBJ2-1; 8 bases are a match to TRBD2. This CDR3 has 14 residues. Germline trimming cut 4 bases from V and 8 bases from J; bases unmatched to any gene: 8. CDR1 is SGDLS, CDR2 YYNGEE, per germline.

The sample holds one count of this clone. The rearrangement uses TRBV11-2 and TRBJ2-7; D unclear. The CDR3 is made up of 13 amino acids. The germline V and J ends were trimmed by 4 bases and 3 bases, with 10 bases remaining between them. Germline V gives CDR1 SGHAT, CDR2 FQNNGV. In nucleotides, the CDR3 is TGTGCCAGCAGCTCAACGGAGCGCTACGAGCAGTACTTC. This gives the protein CASSSTERYEQYF.

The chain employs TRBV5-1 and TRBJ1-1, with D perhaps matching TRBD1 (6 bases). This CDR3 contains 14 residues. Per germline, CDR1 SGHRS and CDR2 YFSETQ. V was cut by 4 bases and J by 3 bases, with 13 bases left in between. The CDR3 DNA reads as TGCGCCAGCAGCAAGGGACAAAGGGACACTGAAGCTTTCTTT. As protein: CASSKGQRDTEAFF. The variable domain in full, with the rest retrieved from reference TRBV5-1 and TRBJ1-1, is KAGVTQTPRYLIKTRGQQVTLSCSPISGHRSVSWYQQTPGQGLQFLFEYFSETQRNKGNFPGRFSGRQFSNSRSEMNVSTLELGDSALYLCASSKGQRDTEAFFGQGTRLTVV.

CDR3 amino acids: CATRNPPGNTIYF. Written as DNA, the CDR3 is TGTGCCACCAGAAATCCCCCTGGAAACACCATATATTTT. V gene TRBV15 combines with J gene TRBJ1-3, with D uncertain. Germline V gene sequence: CDR1 LNHNV, CDR2 YYDKDF (reference sequence). This CDR3 has 13 amino acids. Trimming cost V 6 bases and J 2 bases, with 8 bases left between them.

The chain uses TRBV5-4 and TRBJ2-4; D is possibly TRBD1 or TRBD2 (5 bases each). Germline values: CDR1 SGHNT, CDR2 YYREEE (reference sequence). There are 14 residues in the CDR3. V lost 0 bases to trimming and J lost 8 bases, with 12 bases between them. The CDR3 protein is CASSLESGTDIQYF. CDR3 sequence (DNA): TGTGCCAGCAGCTTGGAGTCAGGGACGGACATTCAGTACTTC.

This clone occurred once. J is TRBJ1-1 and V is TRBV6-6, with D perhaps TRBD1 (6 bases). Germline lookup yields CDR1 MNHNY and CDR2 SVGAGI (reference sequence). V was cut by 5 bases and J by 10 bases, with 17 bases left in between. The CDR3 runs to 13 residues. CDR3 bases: TGTGCCAGCAGTGGACTGGAGGGGGGCGGAGCTTTCTTT. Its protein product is CASSGLEGGGAFF.

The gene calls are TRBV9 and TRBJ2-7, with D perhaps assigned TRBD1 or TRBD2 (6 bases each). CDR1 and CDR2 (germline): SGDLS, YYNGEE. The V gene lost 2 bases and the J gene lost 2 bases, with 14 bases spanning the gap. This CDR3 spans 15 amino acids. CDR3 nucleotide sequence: TGTGCCAGCAGCGTGGGCGGGACAAAAACCTACGAGCAGTACTTC. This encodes CASSVGGTKTYEQYF.

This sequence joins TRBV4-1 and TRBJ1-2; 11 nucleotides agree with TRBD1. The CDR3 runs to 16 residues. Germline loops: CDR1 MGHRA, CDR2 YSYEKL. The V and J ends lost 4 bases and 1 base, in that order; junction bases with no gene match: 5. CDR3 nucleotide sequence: TGCGCCAGCAGCCCGTGGACAGGGGGCAATAACTATGGCTACACCTTC. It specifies CASSPWTGGNNYGYTF.

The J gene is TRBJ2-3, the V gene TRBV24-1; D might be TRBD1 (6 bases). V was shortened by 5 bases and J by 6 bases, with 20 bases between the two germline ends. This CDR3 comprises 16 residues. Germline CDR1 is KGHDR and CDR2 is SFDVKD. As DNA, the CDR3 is TGTGCCACCAGTGGCCCCTCACAGGGCCAAGGGGATACGCAGTATTTT. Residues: CATSGPSQGQGDTQYF.

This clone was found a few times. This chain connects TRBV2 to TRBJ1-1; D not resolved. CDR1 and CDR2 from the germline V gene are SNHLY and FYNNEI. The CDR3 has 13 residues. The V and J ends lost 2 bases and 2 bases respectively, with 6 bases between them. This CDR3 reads CASSENPNTEAFF. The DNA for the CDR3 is TGTGCCAGCAGTGAAAATCCTAACACTGAAGCTTTCTTT.

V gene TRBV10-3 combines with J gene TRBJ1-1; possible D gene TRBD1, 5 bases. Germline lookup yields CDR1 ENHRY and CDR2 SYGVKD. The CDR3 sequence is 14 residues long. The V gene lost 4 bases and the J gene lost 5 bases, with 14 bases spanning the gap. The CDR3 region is CAISGGIARTEAFF. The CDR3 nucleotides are TGTGCCATCAGTGGGGGGATCGCACGGACTGAAGCTTTCTTT.